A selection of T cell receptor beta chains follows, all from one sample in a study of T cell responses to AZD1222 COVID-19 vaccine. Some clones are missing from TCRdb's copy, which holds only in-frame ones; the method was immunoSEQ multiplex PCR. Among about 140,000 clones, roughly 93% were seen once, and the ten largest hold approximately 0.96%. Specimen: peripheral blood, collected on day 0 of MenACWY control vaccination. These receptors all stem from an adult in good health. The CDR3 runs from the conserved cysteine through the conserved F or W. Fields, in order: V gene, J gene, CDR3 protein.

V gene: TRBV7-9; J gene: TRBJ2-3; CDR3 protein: CASSSRGRLTDTQYF
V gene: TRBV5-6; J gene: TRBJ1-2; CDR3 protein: CASSPVPGQGLYGYTF
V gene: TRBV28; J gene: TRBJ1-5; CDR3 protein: CASSLLGVTQGESNQPQHF
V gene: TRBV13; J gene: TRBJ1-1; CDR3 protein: CASSESPNTEAFF
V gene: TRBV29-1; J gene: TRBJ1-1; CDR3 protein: CSVGQGAHTEAFF
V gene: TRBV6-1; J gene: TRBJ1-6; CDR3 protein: CASSEAGGSSYNSPLHF
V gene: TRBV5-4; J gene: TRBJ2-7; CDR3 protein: CASSFTPYPLTGEQYF
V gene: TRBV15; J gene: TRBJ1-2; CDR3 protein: CATSRPGQGANYGYTF
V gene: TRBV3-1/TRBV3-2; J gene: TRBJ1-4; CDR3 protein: CASSPTGFNEKLFF
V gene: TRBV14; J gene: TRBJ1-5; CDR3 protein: CASSPTGTGNQPQHF
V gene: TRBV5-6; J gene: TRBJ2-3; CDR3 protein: CASSLAVLRGTDTQYF
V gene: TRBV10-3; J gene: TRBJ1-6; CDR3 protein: CAISRPPGQSFNSPLHF
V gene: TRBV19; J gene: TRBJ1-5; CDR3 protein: CASSRSANQPQHF
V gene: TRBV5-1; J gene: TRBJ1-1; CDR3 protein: CASSRQANPDTEAFF
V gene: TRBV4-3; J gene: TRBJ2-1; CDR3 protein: CASSQVPAGPFNEQFF
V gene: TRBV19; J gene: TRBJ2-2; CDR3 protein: CASSIGTGATGELFF
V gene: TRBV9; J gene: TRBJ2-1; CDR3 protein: CASSARPLSEQFF
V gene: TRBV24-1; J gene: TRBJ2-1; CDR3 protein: CATSDSESGGHNEQFF
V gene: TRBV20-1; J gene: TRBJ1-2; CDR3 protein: CSASGGGHAGYTF
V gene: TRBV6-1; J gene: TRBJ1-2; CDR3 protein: CASSERVVGRFYGYTF
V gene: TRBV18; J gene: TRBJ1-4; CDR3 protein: CASSPLEGHLPATNEKLFF
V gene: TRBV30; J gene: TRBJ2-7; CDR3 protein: CAGKLAGGSYEQYF
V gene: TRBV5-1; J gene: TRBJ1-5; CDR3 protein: CASSPGQGGRNGNNQPQHF
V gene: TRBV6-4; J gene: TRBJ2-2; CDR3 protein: CASSEGLANTGELFF
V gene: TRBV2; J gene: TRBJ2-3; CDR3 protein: CARQGENRDTQYF
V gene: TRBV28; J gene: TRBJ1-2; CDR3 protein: CASSLSSYGYTF
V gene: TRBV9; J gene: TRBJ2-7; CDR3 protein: CASSVGTGFSYEQYF
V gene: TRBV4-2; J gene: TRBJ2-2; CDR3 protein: CASSQDLGGEDTGELFF
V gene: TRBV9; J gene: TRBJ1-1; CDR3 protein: CASSVGGRVDEAFF
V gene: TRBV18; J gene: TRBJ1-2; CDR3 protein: CASSPAGVQGVGGYTF
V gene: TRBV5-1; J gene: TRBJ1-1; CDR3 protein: CASSLAGRSEAFF
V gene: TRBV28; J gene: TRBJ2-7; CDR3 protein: CASSREDEQYF
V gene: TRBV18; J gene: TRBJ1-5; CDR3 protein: CASSKGTGDNQPQHF